This T cell receptor (beta chain) was identified in a study of CD8 T cells in Susac syndrome. Study results and caveats: The study recognized that its TCR sequencing and HLA analysis covered a relatively small number of individuals.

From blood CD8+ and CD4+ T cells, TCR beta sequences were generated. From germline, CDR1 is SGHRS and CDR2 YFSETQ. The CDR3 loop spans 16 amino acids. The J segment lost 4 bases and the V segment lost 0 bases, leaving 8 bases of the junction unmatched. About this clonotype itself: The antigen remains undetermined.

Reverse transcription of roughly 0.45 to 1 ug RNA was performed with random hexamers. MiXCR, applied by TCRdb to the immunoSEQ multiplex PCR reads, yields one record per CDR3 protein. The sample consists of about 150,000 distinct CDR3 sequences, approximately 94% of them appearing once. The V and J genes are TRBV5-1 and TRBJ1-1; 8 nucleotides match TRBD1. Sequences were obtained from CD4+ T cells from PBMCs. The receptor comes from a human donor in good health. CDR3 sequence reads: CASSLAGQGMGTEAFF. CDR3 sequence (DNA): TGCGCCAGCAGCTTGGCAGGACAGGGCATGGGCACTGAAGCTTTCTTT.